Listed below are T cell receptor beta chains from one sample, sequenced in a study of blood T cells in healthy people across ages. MiXCR, applied by TCRdb to the 5' RACE reads, yields one record per CDR3 protein. In the table there are 800,000 to 950,000 distinct CDR3 sequences, about 27% of which are singletons. The same data also went into a second study, on T cells of mothers and their children.

Source material: blood. All receptors derive from a woman aged 40 to 49 in good health. The CDR3 runs from the conserved cysteine through the conserved F or W. D genes are given only for firm matches. A row's size may be missing; if present it is once, few, many or a size class.

clone size,V gene,J gene,D gene,CDR3 protein,CDR3 DNA
NA,TRBV7-6,TRBJ1-1,TRBD1,CASSVQGSTTEAFF,TGTGCCAGCAGCGTACAGGGGTCGACCACTGAAGCTTTCTTT
many,TRBV28,TRBJ2-7,NA,CASSLSGWKYF,TGTGCCAGCAGTTTATCAGGGTGGAAGTACTTC
few,TRBV12-3/TRBV12-4,TRBJ2-1,NA,CATSVFWNEQFF,TGTGCCACCTCCGTATTCTGGAATGAGCAGTTCTTC
NA,TRBV7-9,TRBJ2-4,NA,CVSSFPKEGAKNIQYF,TGTGTCAGCAGCTTCCCAAAGGAGGGGGCCAAAAACATTCAGTACTTC
few,TRBV5-1,TRBJ1-1,NA,CASSPRRGTEAFF,TGCGCCAGCAGCCCCCGGCGGGGCACTGAAGCTTTCTTT
few,TRBV11-2,TRBJ1-1,NA,CASNHYTEAFF,TGTGCCAGCAACCATTACACTGAAGCTTTCTTT
NA,TRBV7-2,TRBJ2-1,NA,CASSPRRSHEQFF,TGTGCCAGCAGCCCACGGAGGAGCCATGAGCAGTTCTTC
NA,TRBV14,TRBJ2-5,TRBD1,CASSQDEAGGKTQYF,TGTGCCAGCAGCCAAGATGAGGCAGGGGGCAAGACCCAGTACTTC
few,TRBV2,TRBJ1-1,TRBD1,CATHGRGGMNTEAFF,TGTGCCACCCACGGGAGAGGGGGCATGAACACTGAAGCTTTCTTT
NA,TRBV9,TRBJ2-1,NA,CASSARRGPSYNEQFF,TGTGCCAGCAGCGCGAGACGGGGCCCCTCCTACAATGAGCAGTTCTTC
NA,TRBV7-2,TRBJ1-2,NA,CASRPISGGYTF,TGTGCCAGCAGACCTATATCGGGTGGCTACACCTTC
few,TRBV6-1,TRBJ2-1,NA,CASSGGTASSYNEQFF,TGTGCCAGCAGTGGGGGGACGGCGAGCTCCTACAATGAGCAGTTCTTC
NA,TRBV29-1,TRBJ1-1,NA,CSSHDVGTEAFF,TGCAGCTCTCATGACGTGGGGACTGAAGCTTTCTTT
few,TRBV5-1,TRBJ2-3,TRBD2,CAGSLISSGELTDTQYF,TGCGCCGGCAGCTTGATCTCTAGCGGGGAACTAACAGATACGCAGTATTTT
many,TRBV20-1,TRBJ2-1,TRBD2,CSAIAGGPGDEQFF,TGCAGTGCCATAGCGGGGGGGCCGGGCGATGAGCAGTTCTTC
few,TRBV24-1,TRBJ2-3,NA,CATTLGGTDTQYF,TGTGCCACCACTTTGGGGGGCACAGATACGCAGTATTTT
few,TRBV29-1,TRBJ2-7,NA,CSASTGTSYEQYF,TGCAGCGCCTCAACCGGGACGTCCTACGAGCAGTACTTC
NA,TRBV20-1,TRBJ2-5,NA,CSAKTGETQYF,TGCAGTGCCAAGACGGGAGAGACCCAGTACTTC
many,TRBV4-3,TRBJ1-5,TRBD1,CASSQDRPGTGGNNQPQHF,TGCGCCAGCAGCCAAGACCGCCCCGGGACAGGCGGGAACAATCAGCCCCAGCATTTT
NA,TRBV5-5,TRBJ2-2,NA,CASSLFGGVVFF,TGTGCCAGCAGCTTGTTTGGCGGGGTGGTGTTTTTT
NA,TRBV21-1,TRBJ2-7,NA,CASSPTINYEQYF,TGTGCCAGCAGCCCCACGATTAACTACGAGCAGTACTTC
NA,TRBV30,TRBJ2-6,TRBD1,CAWRSKGATTGANVLTF,TGTGCCTGGAGGTCTAAGGGGGCGACGACCGGGGCCAACGTCCTGACTTTC
NA,TRBV7-2,TRBJ2-3,NA,CASSGWEAGTDTQYF,TGTGCCAGCAGTGGCTGGGAGGCGGGGACAGATACGCAGTATTTT
NA,TRBV3-1,TRBJ2-7,NA,CASSQARGWEQYF,TGTGCCAGCAGCCAGGCTCGGGGTTGGGAGCAGTACTTC
NA,TRBV12-5,TRBJ1-2,TRBD1,CASRGTGRVTF,TGTGCTAGTCGGGGGACAGGGCGCGTCACCTTC
few,TRBV10-3,TRBJ1-2,NA,CAISEGGSNYGYTF,TGTGCCATCAGTGAGGGGGGATCTAACTATGGCTACACCTTC
few,TRBV6-5,TRBJ1-4,TRBD1,CASSYSDRGLEKLFF,TGTGCCAGCAGTTACTCGGACAGGGGGCTTGAAAAACTGTTTTTT
NA,TRBV29-1,TRBJ1-2,NA,CSVVETVRDGYTF,TGCAGCGTTGTGGAAACGGTCCGAGATGGCTACACCTTC
NA,TRBV5-6,TRBJ2-1,NA,CASSLAGRLYNEQFF,TGTGCCAGCAGCTTGGCCGGACGGCTCTACAATGAGCAGTTCTTC
NA,TRBV10-3,TRBJ1-5,NA,CAISSQESNQPQHF,TGTGCCATCAGCAGTCAGGAGAGCAATCAGCCCCAGCATTTT
NA,TRBV20-1,TRBJ1-6,NA,CSARDTQLYNSPLHF,TGCAGTGCTAGAGACACACAGTTGTATAATTCACCCCTCCACTTT
NA,TRBV7-2,TRBJ2-5,TRBD1,CASSRQGVQETRYF,TGTGCCAGCAGCCGACAGGGGGTCCAAGAGACCCGGTACTTC
NA,TRBV12-3/TRBV12-4,TRBJ2-7,NA,CASSLAMDGEPYEQYF,TGTGCCAGCAGTTTAGCAATGGACGGAGAGCCCTACGAGCAGTACTTC
many,TRBV9,TRBJ2-5,TRBD1,CASSASGTGGETQYF,TGTGCCAGCAGCGCTTCCGGGACAGGGGGAGAGACCCAGTACTTC
once,TRBV7-9,TRBJ1-5,TRBD1,CASSRTGEPIQHF,TGTGCCAGCAGCCGTACAGGGGAACCGATCCAGCATTTT
NA,TRBV28,TRBJ2-3,NA,CASKGRRLTDTQYF,TGTGCCAGCAAGGGGAGGCGCCTCACTGATACGCAGTATTTT
NA,TRBV28,TRBJ2-2,NA,CASTTWNTGELFF,TGTGCCAGCACCACTTGGAACACCGGGGAGCTGTTTTTT
NA,TRBV9,TRBJ1-1,NA,CASSPRQAQNTKAFF,TGTGCCAGCAGCCCAAGACAGGCCCAGAACACTAAAGCTTTCTTT
NA,TRBV7-3,TRBJ2-3,TRBD2,CASSSPVAGAGGTQYF,TGTGCCAGCAGCTCCCCCGTAGCGGGGGCCGGGGGTACGCAGTATTTT
many,TRBV29-1,TRBJ2-3,NA,CSGKGTRSDTQYF,TGCAGCGGTAAGGGAACACGATCAGATACGCAGTATTTT
NA,TRBV20-1,TRBJ2-3,TRBD2,CSASPTSGGATDTQYF,TGCAGTGCTAGCCCCACTAGCGGGGGGGCTACAGATACGCAGTATTTT
NA,TRBV7-2,TRBJ1-1,NA,CVSSLYAEALF,TGTGTCAGCAGCTTGTATGCTGAAGCTCTCTTT
many,TRBV12-3/TRBV12-4,TRBJ2-7,NA,CASSLKGRGWHEQYF,TGTGCCAGCAGTTTGAAGGGACGGGGCTGGCACGAGCAGTACTTC
NA,TRBV19,TRBJ2-5,NA,CASSRSGTPRAEQYF,TGTGCCAGTAGCCGGTCCGGGACCCCCCGCGCTGAGCAGTACTTC
many,TRBV20-1,TRBJ2-3,NA,CSARDRDSTDTQYF,TGCAGTGCTAGAGATCGGGACAGCACAGATACGCAGTATTTT
NA,TRBV6-5,TRBJ1-6,NA,CASSSRTGSYNSPLHF,TGTGCCAGCAGTTCCCGGACGGGGTCCTATAATTCACCCCTCCACTTT
NA,TRBV4-1,TRBJ2-3,NA,CASSQDPVRTDTQYF,TGCGCCAGCAGCCAAGATCCGGTCCGCACAGATACGCAGTATTTT
NA,TRBV30,TRBJ2-5,TRBD1,CAWSVHWDRGEETQYF,TGTGCCTGGAGTGTACACTGGGACAGGGGTGAGGAGACCCAGTACTTC
few,TRBV28,TRBJ1-2,NA,CASVNGGGYGYTF,TGTGCCAGCGTCAACGGGGGAGGCTATGGCTACACCTTC
NA,TRBV5-1,TRBJ2-7,NA,CASSLGDGVEQYF,TGCGCCAGCAGCTTGGGGGACGGGGTCGAGCAGTACTTC